The 8 T cell receptor beta chains presented below share a single source sample, sequenced in a study of T cells in Graves' hyperthyroidism and ophthalmopathy. The investigators amplified TCR beta CDR3 regions from RNA transcripts. The primer set for the first-round RT-PCR of the TCR CDR3 was HTBI. TCRdb used MiXCR to reprocess the multiplex PCR reads, holding one entry per CDR3 protein. The sample lists fewer than 800,000 distinct CDR3 sequences; over 15% were seen once. The sequencing input was blood. Receptors were obtained from a man younger than 35 with Graves' hyperthyroidism.

The chain links TRBV5-8 to TRBJ2-5; 11 bases agree with TRBD2. Unmatched junction bases numbered 6, after V lost 2 bases and J lost 3 bases. The germline CDR1 and CDR2 sequences are SGHTS and YDEGEE. The CDR3 runs 16 residues. CDR3 loop: CASSFGTSGIKETQYF. CDR3 nucleotides: TGTGCCAGCAGCTTTGGGACTAGCGGTATCAAAGAGACCCAGTACTTC. Variable domain in full (rest from reference TRBV5-8 and TRBJ2-5): EAGVTQSPTHLIKTRGQQATLRCSPISGHTSVYWYQQALGLGLQFLLWYDEGEERNRGNFPPRFSGRQFPNYSSELNVNALELEDSALYLCASSFGTSGIKETQYFGPGTRLLVL.

V is TRBV20-1 and J is TRBJ2-7; 8 bases align to TRBD2. Losses at the gene ends were 5 bases for V and 2 bases for J; bases not matched to a gene: 11. The CDR3 consists of 15 residues. CDR1 DFQATT and CDR2 SNEGSKA come from the germline V gene (reference sequence). The CDR3 sequence is CSASPGAGVAYEQYF. DNA for the CDR3: TGCAGTGCTTCGCCCGGAGCGGGAGTCGCCTACGAGCAGTACTTC.

The J gene is TRBJ2-3, the V gene TRBV10-2; 9 positions agree with TRBD1. The ends lost 0 bases at V and 2 bases at J; junction bases unmatched: 9. The CDR3 runs 18 residues. Germline CDR1 is WSHSY and CDR2 is SAAADI. DNA for the CDR3: TGCGCCAGCAGTGAGTCGGGTGGGACAGGGTTTATCACAGATACGCAGTATTTT. It is translated as CASSESGGTGFITDTQYF.

At least ten counts were recorded for this clonotype. The rearrangement links TRBV6-2 or TRBV6-3 to TRBJ1-5; TRBD1 is a possible D gene (6 bases). Germline CDR1 MNHEY, CDR2 SVGEGT. CDR3 length: 14 amino acids. V dropped 4 bases and J dropped 7 bases, with 14 bases sitting between them. CDR3 sequence: CASSFTGSQQPQHF. CDR3 DNA sequence: TGTGCCAGCAGTTTCACAGGGTCCCAACAGCCCCAGCATTTT.

There are a few counts of this clonotype. This chain's CDR3 is CASSPRQFMTEAFF. The CDR3 DNA sequence: TGTGCCAGTAGTCCTAGACAGTTTATGACTGAAGCTTTCTTT. V usage is TRBV19 and J usage is TRBJ1-1, with a possible D match to TRBD1 (5 bases). CDR3 size: 14 residues. CDR1 is LNHDA, CDR2 SQIVND, per germline (reference sequence). Trimming took off 5 bases at V and 5 bases at J, with 15 bases between the two ends. The variable domain in full, with the rest retrieved from reference TRBV19 and TRBJ1-1, is DGGITQSPKYLFRKEGQNVTLSCEQNLNHDAMYWYRQDPGQGLRLIYYSQIVNDFQKGDIAEGYSVSREKKESFPLTVTSAQKNPTAFYLCASSPRQFMTEAFFGQGTRLTVV.

This clonotype was found many times. This rearrangement joins TRBV30 to TRBJ2-2, with D unresolved. Trimming removed 7 bases from V and 5 bases from J, with 14 bases in between. Germline V gene sequence: CDR1 GTSNPN, CDR2 SVGIG (reference sequence). The length of the CDR3 is 13 residues. CDR3 in amino acids: CASRPVWTGELFF. CDR3 sequence (DNA): TGTGCCTCGCGGCCAGTCTGGACCGGGGAGCTGTTTTTT.

This clonotype was detected many times. The rearrangement uses TRBV6-1 and TRBJ1-2; perhaps TRBD1 as D (5 bases). CDR3 size: 14 residues. Trimming cost V 1 base and J 5 bases, with 11 bases left between them. Germline V gene lookup returns CDR1 MNHNS and CDR2 SASEGT. The CDR3 DNA sequence: TGTGCCAGCAGTGAAGTAGGGACGCCTTATGGCTACACCTTC. This encodes CASSEVGTPYGYTF.

This chain uses TRBV7-9 with TRBJ2-5, with TRBD2 matching 9 bases. The V and J ends lost 4 bases and 5 bases, in that order; junction bases with no gene match: 8. The CDR3 length is 15 residues. CDR1 and CDR2 from the germline V gene are SEHNR and FQNEAQ (reference sequence). CDR3 residues: CASSSLSGRAETQYF. As DNA, the CDR3 is TGTGCCAGCAGCTCTCTTAGCGGGAGAGCGGAGACCCAGTACTTC. Together with reference TRBV7-9 and TRBJ2-5, the CDR3 gives the full variable domain: DTGVSQNPRHKITKRGQNVTFRCDPISEHNRLYWYRQTLGQGPEFLTYFQNEAQLEKSRLLSDRFSAERPKGSFSTLEIQRTEQGDSAMYLCASSSLSGRAETQYFGPGTRLLVL.